This T cell receptor beta chain originates from a study of blood T cell repertoires in COVID-19. Whole-study context: The analysed material was cDNA or gDNA that came from T cells, B-cell-depleted T cells, or PBMCs.

This CDR3 is built from 15 residues. Germline CDR1 reads MNHNY; CDR2 reads SVGAGI (reference sequence). The germline V and J ends were trimmed by 3 bases and 5 bases, with 17 bases remaining between them. Clones were sequenced by immunoSEQ multiplex PCR, and TCRdb holds only the in-frame ones, with some missing. Altogether roughly 300,000 clones are present, around 80% being singletons, with the ten largest covering about 1.2%. Sequencing used peripheral blood. The chain carries TRBV6-6 and TRBJ2-7; TRBD1 might be the D (6 bases). The receptor's source is a woman aged 45 to 65 with acute or convalescent COVID-19. The DNA of the CDR3 is TGTGCCAGCAGTTATCGAGAAAACAGGGAAAACGAGCAGTACGTC. Amino acid sequence: CASSYRENRENEQYV.